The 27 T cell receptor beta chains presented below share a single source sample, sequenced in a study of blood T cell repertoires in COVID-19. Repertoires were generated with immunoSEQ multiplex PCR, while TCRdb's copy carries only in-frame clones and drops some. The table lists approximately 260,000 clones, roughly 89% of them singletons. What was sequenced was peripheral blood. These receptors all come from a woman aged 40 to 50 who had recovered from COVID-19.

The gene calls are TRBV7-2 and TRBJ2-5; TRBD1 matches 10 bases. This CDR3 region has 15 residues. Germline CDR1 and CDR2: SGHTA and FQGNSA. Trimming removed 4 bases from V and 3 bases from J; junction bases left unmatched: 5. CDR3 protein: CASSSSGTGEETQYF. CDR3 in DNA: TGTGCCAGCAGCTCCTCCGGGACAGGGGAAGAGACCCAGTACTTC. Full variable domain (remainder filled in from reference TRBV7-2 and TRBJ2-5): GAGVSQSPSNKVTEKGKDVELRCDPISGHTALYWYRQSLGQGLEFLIYFQGNSAPDKSGLPSDRFSAERTGGSVSTLTIQRTQQEDSAVYLCASSSSGTGEETQYFGPGTRLLVL.

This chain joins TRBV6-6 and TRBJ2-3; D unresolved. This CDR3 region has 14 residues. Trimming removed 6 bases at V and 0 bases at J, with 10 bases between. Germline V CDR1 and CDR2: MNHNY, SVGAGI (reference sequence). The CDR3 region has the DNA TGTGCCAGCAGCCTGCCCGGGAGCACAGATACGCAGTATTTT. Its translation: CASSLPGSTDTQYF.

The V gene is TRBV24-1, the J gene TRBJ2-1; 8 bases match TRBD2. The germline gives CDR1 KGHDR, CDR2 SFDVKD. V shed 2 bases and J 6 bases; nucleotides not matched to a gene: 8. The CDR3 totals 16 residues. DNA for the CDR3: TGTGCCACCAGTGATTATGTTGCGGGAGGAACCAATGAGCAGTTCTTC. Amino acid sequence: CATSDYVAGGTNEQFF.

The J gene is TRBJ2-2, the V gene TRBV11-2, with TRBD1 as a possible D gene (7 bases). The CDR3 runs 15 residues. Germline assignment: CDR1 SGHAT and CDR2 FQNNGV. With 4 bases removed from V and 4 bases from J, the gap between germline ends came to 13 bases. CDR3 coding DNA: TGTGCCAGCAGCTCGACCCAGGGGGGCACCGGGGAGCTGTTTTTT. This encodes CASSSTQGGTGELFF.

DNA for the CDR3: TGTGCCACCAGTCGCCCGGAGGGGGAGCAGTACTTC. Translated, it gives CATSRPEGEQYF. The J gene is TRBJ2-7, the V gene TRBV24-1; weak D call: TRBD2 (6 bases). The CDR3 consists of 12 residues. Germline V gene lookup returns CDR1 KGHDR and CDR2 SFDVKD. Trimming removed 6 bases from V and 7 bases from J, with 12 bases in between.

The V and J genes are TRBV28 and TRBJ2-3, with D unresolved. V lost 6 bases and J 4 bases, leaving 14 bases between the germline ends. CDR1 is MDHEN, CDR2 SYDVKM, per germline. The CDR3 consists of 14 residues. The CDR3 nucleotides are TGTGCCAGCAGACTTCGGAGTGGGTCAGATACGCAGTATTTT. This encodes CASRLRSGSDTQYF.

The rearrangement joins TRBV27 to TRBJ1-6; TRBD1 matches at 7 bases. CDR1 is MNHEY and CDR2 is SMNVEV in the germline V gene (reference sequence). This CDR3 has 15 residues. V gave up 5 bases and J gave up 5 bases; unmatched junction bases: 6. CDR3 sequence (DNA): TGTGCCAGCAGTCCGCAGGGGGTAGATAATTCACCCCTCCACTTT. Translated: CASSPQGVDNSPLHF.

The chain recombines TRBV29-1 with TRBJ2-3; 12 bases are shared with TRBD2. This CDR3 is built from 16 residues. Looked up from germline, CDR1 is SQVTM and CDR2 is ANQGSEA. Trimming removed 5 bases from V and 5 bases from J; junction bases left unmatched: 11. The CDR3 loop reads CSVLVGPGLAGDTQYF. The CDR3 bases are TGCAGCGTTTTAGTAGGACCGGGACTAGCGGGAGATACGCAGTATTTT.

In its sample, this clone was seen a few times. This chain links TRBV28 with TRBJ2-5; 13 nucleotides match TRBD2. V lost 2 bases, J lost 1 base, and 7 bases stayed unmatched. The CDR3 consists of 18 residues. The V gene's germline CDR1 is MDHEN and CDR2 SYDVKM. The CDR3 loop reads CASSLPTWTSGGQETQYF. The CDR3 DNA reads TGTGCCAGCAGTTTACCCACCTGGACTAGCGGGGGCCAAGAGACCCAGTACTTC. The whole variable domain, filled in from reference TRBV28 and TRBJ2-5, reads DVKVTQSSRYLVKRTGEKVFLECVQDMDHENMFWYRQDPGLGLRLIYFSYDVKMKEKGDIPEGYSVSREKKERFSLILESASTNQTSMYLCASSLPTWTSGGQETQYFGPGTRLLVL.

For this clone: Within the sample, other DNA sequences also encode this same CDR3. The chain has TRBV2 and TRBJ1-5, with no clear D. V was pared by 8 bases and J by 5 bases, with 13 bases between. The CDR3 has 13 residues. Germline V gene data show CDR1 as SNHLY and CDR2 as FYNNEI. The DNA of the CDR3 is TGTGCCAGCTCCCCCGAGGGCGATCAGCCCCAGCATTTT. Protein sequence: CASSPEGDQPQHF.

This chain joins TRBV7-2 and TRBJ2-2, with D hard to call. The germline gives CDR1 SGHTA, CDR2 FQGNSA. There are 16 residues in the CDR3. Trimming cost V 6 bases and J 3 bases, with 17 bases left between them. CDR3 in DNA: TGTGCCAGCAGTAAGAGGCGGCAGCCCGACACCGGGGAGCTGTTTTTT. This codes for CASSKRRQPDTGELFF.

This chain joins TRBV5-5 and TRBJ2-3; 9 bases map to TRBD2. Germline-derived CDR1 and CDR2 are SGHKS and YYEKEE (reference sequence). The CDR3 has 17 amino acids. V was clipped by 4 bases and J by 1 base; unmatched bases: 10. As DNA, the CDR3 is TGTGCCAGCAGCCCTCATGCGGCTAGCGGGGGCACAGATACGCAGTATTTT. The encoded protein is CASSPHAASGGTDTQYF.

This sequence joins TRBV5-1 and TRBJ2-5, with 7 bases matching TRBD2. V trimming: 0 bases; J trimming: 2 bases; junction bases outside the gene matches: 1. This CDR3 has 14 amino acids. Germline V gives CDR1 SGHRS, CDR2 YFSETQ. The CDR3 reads CASSLGEGQETQYF. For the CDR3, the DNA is TGCGCCAGCAGCTTGGGGGAGGGGCAAGAGACCCAGTACTTC.

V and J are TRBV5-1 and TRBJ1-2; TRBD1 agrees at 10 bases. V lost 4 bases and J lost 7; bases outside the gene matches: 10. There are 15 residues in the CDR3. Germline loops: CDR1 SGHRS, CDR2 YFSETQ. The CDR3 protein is CASSEMTGGDGGYTF. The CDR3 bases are TGCGCCAGCAGCGAGATGACAGGGGGCGATGGTGGCTACACCTTC. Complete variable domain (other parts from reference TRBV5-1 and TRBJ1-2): KAGVTQTPRYLIKTRGQQVTLSCSPISGHRSVSWYQQTPGQGLQFLFEYFSETQRNKGNFPGRFSGRQFSNSRSEMNVSTLELGDSALYLCASSEMTGGDGGYTFGSGTRLTVV.

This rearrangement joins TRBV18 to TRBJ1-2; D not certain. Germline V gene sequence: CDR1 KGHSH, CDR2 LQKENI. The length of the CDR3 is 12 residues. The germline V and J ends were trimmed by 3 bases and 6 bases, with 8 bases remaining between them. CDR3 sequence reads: CASSPGRDGYTF. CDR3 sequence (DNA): TGTGCCAGCTCACCGGGGAGGGATGGCTACACCTTC.

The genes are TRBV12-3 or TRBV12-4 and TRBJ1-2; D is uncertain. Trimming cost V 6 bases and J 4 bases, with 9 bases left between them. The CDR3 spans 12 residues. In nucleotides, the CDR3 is TGTGCCAGCAGCGGACTGGGCTATGGCTACACCTTC. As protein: CASSGLGYGYTF.

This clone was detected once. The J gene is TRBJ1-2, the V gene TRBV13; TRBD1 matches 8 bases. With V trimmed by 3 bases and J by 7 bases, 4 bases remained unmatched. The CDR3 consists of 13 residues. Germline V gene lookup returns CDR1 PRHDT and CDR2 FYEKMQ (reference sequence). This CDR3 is CASSLAGGIGYTF. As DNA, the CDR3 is TGTGCCAGCAGCTTGGCAGGGGGCATTGGCTACACCTTC. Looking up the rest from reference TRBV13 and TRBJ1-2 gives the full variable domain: AAGVIQSPRHLIKEKRETATLKCYPIPRHDTVYWYQQGPGQDPQFLISFYEKMQSDKGSIPDRFSAQQFSDYHSELNMSSLELGDSALYFCASSLAGGIGYTFGSGTRLTVV.

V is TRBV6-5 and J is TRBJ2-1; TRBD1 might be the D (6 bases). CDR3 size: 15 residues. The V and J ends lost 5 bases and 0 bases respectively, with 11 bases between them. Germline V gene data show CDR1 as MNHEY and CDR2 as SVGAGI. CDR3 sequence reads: CASSLWTASYNEQFF. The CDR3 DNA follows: TGTGCCAGCAGTCTTTGGACAGCCTCCTACAATGAGCAGTTCTTC.

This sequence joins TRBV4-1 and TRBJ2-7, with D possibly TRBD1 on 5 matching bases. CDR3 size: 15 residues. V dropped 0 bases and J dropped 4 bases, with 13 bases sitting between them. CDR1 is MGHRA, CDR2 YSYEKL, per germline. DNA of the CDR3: TGCGCCAGCAGCCAAGAACGAGGCCAGGGTTACGAGCAGTACTTC. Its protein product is CASSQERGQGYEQYF.

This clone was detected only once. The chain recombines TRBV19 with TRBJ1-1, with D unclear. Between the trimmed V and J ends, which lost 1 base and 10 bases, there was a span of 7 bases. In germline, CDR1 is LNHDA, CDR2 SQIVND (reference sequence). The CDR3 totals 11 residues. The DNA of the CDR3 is TGTGCCAGTAGTATAGGGCCGGGAGCTTTCTTT. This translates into CASSIGPGAFF.

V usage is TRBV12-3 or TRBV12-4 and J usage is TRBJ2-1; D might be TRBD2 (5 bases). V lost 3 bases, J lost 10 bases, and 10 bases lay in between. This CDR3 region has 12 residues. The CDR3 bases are TGTGCCAGCAGTTTCGGTAGCGCCGAGCAGTTCTTC. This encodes CASSFGSAEQFF.

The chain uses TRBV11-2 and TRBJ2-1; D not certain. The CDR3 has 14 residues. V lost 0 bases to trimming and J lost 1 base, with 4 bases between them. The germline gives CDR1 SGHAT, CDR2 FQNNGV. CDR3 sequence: CASSLDSSYNEQFF. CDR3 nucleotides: TGTGCCAGCAGCTTAGATTCGTCCTACAATGAGCAGTTCTTC.

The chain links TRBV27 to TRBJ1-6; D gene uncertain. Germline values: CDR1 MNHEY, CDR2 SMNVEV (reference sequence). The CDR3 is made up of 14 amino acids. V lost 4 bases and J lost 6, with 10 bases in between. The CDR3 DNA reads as TGTGCCAGCAGTTCGCTCACGCGTAATTCACCCCTCCACTTT. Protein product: CASSSLTRNSPLHF.

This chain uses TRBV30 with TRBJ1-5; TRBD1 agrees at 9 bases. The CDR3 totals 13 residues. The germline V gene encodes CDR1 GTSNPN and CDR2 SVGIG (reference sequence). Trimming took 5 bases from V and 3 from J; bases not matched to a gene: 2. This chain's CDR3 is CAWGTGNNQPQHF. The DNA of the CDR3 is TGTGCCTGGGGGACAGGGAACAATCAGCCCCAGCATTTT.

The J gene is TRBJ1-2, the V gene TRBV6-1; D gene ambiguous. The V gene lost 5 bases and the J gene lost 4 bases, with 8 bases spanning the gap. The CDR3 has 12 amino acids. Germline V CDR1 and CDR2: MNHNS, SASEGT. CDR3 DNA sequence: TGTGCCAGCAGTAAGGAGGCCTATGGCTACACCTTC. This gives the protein CASSKEAYGYTF.

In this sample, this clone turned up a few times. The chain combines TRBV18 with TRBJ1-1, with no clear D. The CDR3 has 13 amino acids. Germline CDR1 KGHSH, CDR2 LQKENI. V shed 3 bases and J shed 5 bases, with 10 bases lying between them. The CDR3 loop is CASSPPGSTEAFF. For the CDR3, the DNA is TGTGCCAGCTCACCGCCCGGGTCTACTGAAGCTTTCTTT.

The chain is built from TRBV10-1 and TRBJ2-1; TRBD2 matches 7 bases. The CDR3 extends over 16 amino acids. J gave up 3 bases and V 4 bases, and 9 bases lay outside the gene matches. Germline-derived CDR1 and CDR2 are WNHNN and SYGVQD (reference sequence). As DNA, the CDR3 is TGCGCCAGCAGTGGAACTAGTGGCGGGGGCTACAATGAGCAGTTCTTC. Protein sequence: CASSGTSGGGYNEQFF.